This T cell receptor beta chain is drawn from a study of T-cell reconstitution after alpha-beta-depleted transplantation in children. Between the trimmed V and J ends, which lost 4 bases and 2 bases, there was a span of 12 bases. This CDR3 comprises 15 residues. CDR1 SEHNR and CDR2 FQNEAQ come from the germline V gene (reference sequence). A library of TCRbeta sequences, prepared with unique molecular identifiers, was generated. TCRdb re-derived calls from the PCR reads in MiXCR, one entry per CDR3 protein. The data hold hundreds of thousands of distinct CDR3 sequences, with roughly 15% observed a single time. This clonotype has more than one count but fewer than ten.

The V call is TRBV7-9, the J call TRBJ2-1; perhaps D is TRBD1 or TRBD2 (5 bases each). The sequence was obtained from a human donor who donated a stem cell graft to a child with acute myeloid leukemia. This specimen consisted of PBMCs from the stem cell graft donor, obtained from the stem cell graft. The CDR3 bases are TGTGCCAGCAGCTCACCCCAGGGAGCCTACAATGAGCAGTTCTTC. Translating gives CASSSPQGAYNEQFF.